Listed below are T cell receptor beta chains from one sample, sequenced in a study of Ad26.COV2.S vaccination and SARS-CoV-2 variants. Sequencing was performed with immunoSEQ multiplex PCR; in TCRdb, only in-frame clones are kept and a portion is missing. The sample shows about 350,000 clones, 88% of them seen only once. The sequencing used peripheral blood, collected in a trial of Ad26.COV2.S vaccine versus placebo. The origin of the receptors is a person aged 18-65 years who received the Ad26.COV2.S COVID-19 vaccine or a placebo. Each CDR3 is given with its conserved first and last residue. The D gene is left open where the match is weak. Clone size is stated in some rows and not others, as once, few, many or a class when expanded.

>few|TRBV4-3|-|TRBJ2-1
TGCGCCAGCAGCCAAGACAGGGTGGTCAATGAGCAGTTCTTC
CASSQDRVVNEQFF
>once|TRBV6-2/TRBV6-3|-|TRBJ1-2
TGTGCCAGCAGTTACGAAGGTTACTACACCTTC
CASSYEGYYTF
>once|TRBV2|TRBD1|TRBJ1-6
TGTGCCAGCACATCGGAGGGGGCCAGAAATTCACCCCTCCACTTT
CASTSEGARNSPLHF
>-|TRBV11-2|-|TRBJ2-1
TGTGCCAGCAGCTTGGGGGTGAATGAGCAGTTCTTC
CASSLGVNEQFF
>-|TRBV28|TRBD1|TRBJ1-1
TGTGCCAGCAGCTCCGGGACAGGGGGCGTAGGGACTGAAGCTTTCTTT
CASSSGTGGVGTEAFF
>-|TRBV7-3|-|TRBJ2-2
TGTGCCAGCAGCTTACTTTCCGGGGAGCTGTTTTTT
CASSLLSGELFF
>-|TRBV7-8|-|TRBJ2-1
TGTGCCAGCAGCTTAGCTTTGGGGGCGGCATACAATGAGCAGTTCTTC
CASSLALGAAYNEQFF
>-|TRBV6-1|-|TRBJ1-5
TGTGCCAGCAGTGAACCCACCGGCGGATACAATCAGCCCCAGCATTTT
CASSEPTGGYNQPQHF
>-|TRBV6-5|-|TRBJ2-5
TGTGCCAGTTCAATTGGACTGGGGGAGACCCAGTACTTC
CASSIGLGETQYF
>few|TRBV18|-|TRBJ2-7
TGTGCCAGCTCACGACAGAGCTCCTACGAGCAGTACTTC
CASSRQSSYEQYF
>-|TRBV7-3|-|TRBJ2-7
TGTGCCAGCAGCTCCGACTGGTTTAAGGAGCAGTACTTC
CASSSDWFKEQYF
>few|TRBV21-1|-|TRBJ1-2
TGTGCCAGCAGCAAAGTCCCAACAGGGGGCTACCTGGATGGCTACACCTTC
CASSKVPTGGYLDGYTF
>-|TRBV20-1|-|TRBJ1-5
TGCAGTGCTAGTTTCAGGGCACGTGGCAGCAATCAGCCCCAGCATTTT
CSASFRARGSNQPQHF
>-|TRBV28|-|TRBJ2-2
TGTGCCAGCAGTTTAGGAGGTTCCACCGGGGAGCTGTTTTTT
CASSLGGSTGELFF
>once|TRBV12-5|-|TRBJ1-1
TGTGCTAGTGGTTTGGCGGAGAACACTGAAGCTTTCTTT
CASGLAENTEAFF
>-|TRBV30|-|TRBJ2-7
TGTGCCTGGAGTACCTACAGGGAGACAACCTACGAGCAGTACTTC
CAWSTYRETTYEQYF
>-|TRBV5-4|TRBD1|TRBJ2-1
TGTGCCAGCAGCCCGGGACAGGGGGCCAACAATGAGCAGTTCTTC
CASSPGQGANNEQFF
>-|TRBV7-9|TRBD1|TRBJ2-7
TGTGCCAGCAGCTTAGCAGACAGGGGCGAGCAGTACTTC
CASSLADRGEQYF
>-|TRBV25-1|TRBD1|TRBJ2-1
TGTGCCAGCAGTGAATCCCAGACAGGGTGGTCATACAATGAGCAGTTCTTC
CASSESQTGWSYNEQFF
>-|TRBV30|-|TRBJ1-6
TGTGCCTGGGAAGGGGAGGGGGGCTCCTATAATTCACCCCTCCACTTT
CAWEGEGGSYNSPLHF
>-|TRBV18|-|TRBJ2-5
TGTGCCAGCTCAACAGCTCAAGAGACCCAGTACTTC
CASSTAQETQYF
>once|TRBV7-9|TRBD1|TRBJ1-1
TGTGCCAGCAGCTTAGACCAGGACAGGGGAAGTGAAGCTTTCTTT
CASSLDQDRGSEAFF
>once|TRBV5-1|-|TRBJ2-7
TGCGCCAGCAGCTTGGGGGACGGTGCGTTCGGGGAGCAGTACTTC
CASSLGDGAFGEQYF
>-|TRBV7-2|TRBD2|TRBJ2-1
TGTGCCAGCAGCTACCGGACTAGCGGGTACAATGAGCAGTTCTTC
CASSYRTSGYNEQFF
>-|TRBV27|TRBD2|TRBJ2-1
TGTGCCAGCAGAAGACTGACTAGCGGGAGTTACAATGAGCAGTTCTTC
CASRRLTSGSYNEQFF
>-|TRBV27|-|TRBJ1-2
TGTGCCAGCAGTTTGATACGGGGGCCGTTCCCTTCAACCTTC
CASSLIRGPFPSTF
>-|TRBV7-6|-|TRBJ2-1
TGTGCCAGCAGCTTGAGTCTGGGTGCCGCCGAGTTCTTC
CASSLSLGAAEFF
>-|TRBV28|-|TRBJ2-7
TGTGCCAGCAGTTTGGCAGGGAAGAAGGGTTACGAGCAGTACTTC
CASSLAGKKGYEQYF
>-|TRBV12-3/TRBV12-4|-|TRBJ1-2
TGTGCCAGCAGTTGGACAGAAAACTATGGCTACACCTTC
CASSWTENYGYTF
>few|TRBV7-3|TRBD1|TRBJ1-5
TGTGCCAGCAGCGAGGGGACAGGGCATCAGCCCCAGCATTTT
CASSEGTGHQPQHF
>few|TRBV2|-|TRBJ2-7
TGTGCCAGCGTCTACTCCTACGAGCAGTACTTC
CASVYSYEQYF
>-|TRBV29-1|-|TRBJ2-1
TGCAGCGTTGGCGGCCGCGCGGGGAATGAGCAGTTCTTC
CSVGGRAGNEQFF
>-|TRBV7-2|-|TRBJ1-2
TGTGCCAGCAGCTTAGGTCAGGACCCTAACTATGGCTACACCTTC
CASSLGQDPNYGYTF
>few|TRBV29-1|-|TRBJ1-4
TGCAGCGTTGGTGTGGAAAAACTGTTTTTT
CSVGVEKLFF
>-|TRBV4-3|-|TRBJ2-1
TGCGCCAGCAGCCCCAGAGGGGCAGGCTGGAATAACAATGAGCAGTTCTTC
CASSPRGAGWNNNEQFF
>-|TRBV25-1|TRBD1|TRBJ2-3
TGTGCCAGCAGTGCGACAGGGAGCACAGATACGCAGTATTTT
CASSATGSTDTQYF
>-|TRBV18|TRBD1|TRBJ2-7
TGTGCCAGCTCAAGAACGACAGGGGGCGGCCATCCCTACGAGCAGTACTTC
CASSRTTGGGHPYEQYF
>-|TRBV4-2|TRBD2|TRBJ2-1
TGTGCCAGCACCCTGACTAGCGGCTCGGGCAATGAGCAGTTCTTC
CASTLTSGSGNEQFF
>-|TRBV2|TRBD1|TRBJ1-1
TGTGCCACCAGACAGGGGGAGAGGACTGAAGCTTTCTTT
CATRQGERTEAFF
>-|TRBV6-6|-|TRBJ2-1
TGTGCCAGCAGCGACTCCTACAATGAGCAGTTCTTC
CASSDSYNEQFF
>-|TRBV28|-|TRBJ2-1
TGTGCCAGCAGTAGGGGGGACAGAGATGAGCAGTTCTTC
CASSRGDRDEQFF
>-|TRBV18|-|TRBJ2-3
TGTGCCAGCTCACCAGGGGCAGATACGCAGTATTTT
CASSPGADTQYF
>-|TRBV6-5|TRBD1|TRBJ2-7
TGTGCCAGCCACAGAGGGGGCTTTGACTACGAGCAGTACTTC
CASHRGGFDYEQYF